The rows below give T cell receptor beta chains drawn from one sample of a study of chemoradiotherapy in HPV16-positive cancers. Using immunoSEQ multiplex PCR, the repertoire was profiled, and TCRdb retains in-frame clones only, with some absent. The table has 30,000 to 40,000 clones, roughly 90% seen once. This material consisted of blood, taken from a patient who underwent chemoradiotherapy. The receptors here all came from a human donor with HPV-associated anogenital cancer. The CDR3 runs from the conserved cysteine through the conserved F or W. The order of the fields is J gene, clone size, D gene, V gene, CDR3 protein, CDR3 DNA. D genes are given only for firm matches. Some rows have no size entry. The others give once, few or many, or a class for an expanded clone.

j_call: TRBJ1-1; clone_size: .; d_call: .; v_call: TRBV7-3; cdr3_aa: CASRVRSNIMNTEAFF; cdr3_nt: TGTGCCAGCAGGGTCAGGTCAAATATCATGAACACTGAAGCTTTCTTT
j_call: TRBJ2-7; clone_size: .; d_call: .; v_call: TRBV6-5; cdr3_aa: CASSYVDSGREEQYF; cdr3_nt: TGTGCCAGCAGTTACGTTGACTCCGGTCGTGAGGAGCAGTACTTC
j_call: TRBJ2-7; clone_size: .; d_call: TRBD1; v_call: TRBV6-5; cdr3_aa: CASIGTGGAYEQYF; cdr3_nt: TGTGCCAGCATCGGGACAGGGGGCGCCTACGAGCAGTACTTC
j_call: TRBJ1-1; clone_size: .; d_call: TRBD1; v_call: TRBV7-9; cdr3_aa: CASSPRQGRGSYTEAFF; cdr3_nt: TGTGCCAGCAGTCCAAGACAGGGACGGGGAAGTTACACTGAAGCTTTCTTT
j_call: TRBJ2-5; clone_size: .; d_call: .; v_call: TRBV29-1; cdr3_aa: CSVRPGQETQYF; cdr3_nt: TGCAGCGTAAGACCGGGTCAAGAGACCCAGTACTTC
j_call: TRBJ1-3; clone_size: .; d_call: .; v_call: TRBV7-9; cdr3_aa: CAKAPLGGQRGSGNTIYF; cdr3_nt: TGTGCCAAAGCCCCCCTGGGAGGTCAGAGGGGATCTGGAAACACCATATATTTT
j_call: TRBJ2-1; clone_size: .; d_call: .; v_call: TRBV19; cdr3_aa: CASSISGDNEQFF; cdr3_nt: TGTGCCAGTAGTATCAGTGGAGACAATGAGCAGTTCTTC
j_call: TRBJ1-2; clone_size: once; d_call: .; v_call: TRBV4-3; cdr3_aa: CASSQDPGPKLLGYTF; cdr3_nt: TGCGCCAGCAGCCAAGATCCGGGACCCAAATTGTTAGGCTACACCTTC
j_call: TRBJ2-2; clone_size: .; d_call: TRBD2; v_call: TRBV4-1; cdr3_aa: CASSQGRGLAPGELFF; cdr3_nt: TGCGCCAGCAGCCAAGGGAGGGGACTAGCGCCCGGGGAGCTGTTTTTT
j_call: TRBJ2-1; clone_size: .; d_call: .; v_call: TRBV7-9; cdr3_aa: CASSSSAERSYNEQFF; cdr3_nt: TGTGCCAGCAGCTCCTCCGCGGAACGCTCCTACAATGAGCAGTTCTTC
j_call: TRBJ1-2; clone_size: .; d_call: TRBD1; v_call: TRBV7-8; cdr3_aa: CASTQRQGNYGYTF; cdr3_nt: TGTGCCAGCACCCAGAGACAGGGGAACTATGGCTACACCTTC
j_call: TRBJ1-3; clone_size: .; d_call: TRBD1; v_call: TRBV4-3; cdr3_aa: CASSQDGQGSGNTIYF; cdr3_nt: TGCGCCAGCAGCCAAGACGGACAGGGCTCTGGAAACACCATATATTTT
j_call: TRBJ2-7; clone_size: few; d_call: .; v_call: TRBV5-6; cdr3_aa: CASSLGALNLGEQYF; cdr3_nt: TGTGCCAGCAGCTTGGGGGCACTTAACCTTGGCGAGCAGTACTTC
j_call: TRBJ1-2; clone_size: .; d_call: .; v_call: TRBV6-5; cdr3_aa: CASSRRERYGYTF; cdr3_nt: TGTGCCAGCAGTCGTAGGGAGCGCTATGGCTACACCTTC
j_call: TRBJ2-3; clone_size: .; d_call: .; v_call: TRBV2; cdr3_aa: CASSGPFTDTQYF; cdr3_nt: TGTGCCAGCTCTGGACCATTCACAGATACGCAGTATTTT
j_call: TRBJ1-2; clone_size: .; d_call: TRBD1; v_call: TRBV6-5; cdr3_aa: CASSNPGGTAYGYTF; cdr3_nt: TGTGCCAGCAGCAATCCGGGCGGGACAGCCTATGGCTACACCTTC
j_call: TRBJ2-7; clone_size: .; d_call: TRBD2; v_call: TRBV4-2; cdr3_aa: CASSQSTSVPYEQYF; cdr3_nt: TGTGCCAGCAGCCAGTCGACTAGCGTCCCCTACGAGCAGTACTTC
j_call: TRBJ1-5; clone_size: .; d_call: .; v_call: TRBV7-2; cdr3_aa: CASSFWRENQPQHF; cdr3_nt: TGTGCCAGCAGCTTTTGGCGGGAGAATCAGCCCCAGCATTTT
j_call: TRBJ2-7; clone_size: .; d_call: .; v_call: TRBV9; cdr3_aa: CASSPASRQYEQYF; cdr3_nt: TGTGCCAGCAGCCCCGCCTCCAGACAGTACGAGCAGTACTTC
j_call: TRBJ1-5; clone_size: .; d_call: TRBD1; v_call: TRBV18; cdr3_aa: CASSPRTGGSQPQHF; cdr3_nt: TGTGCCAGCTCACCACGGACAGGGGGGTCGCAGCCCCAGCATTTT
j_call: TRBJ1-2; clone_size: .; d_call: TRBD1; v_call: TRBV11-2; cdr3_aa: CASKQPGQGYGYTF; cdr3_nt: TGTGCCAGTAAACAACCGGGACAGGGGTATGGCTACACCTTC
j_call: TRBJ1-1; clone_size: .; d_call: .; v_call: TRBV2; cdr3_aa: CASSAFKGTEAFF; cdr3_nt: TGTGCCAGCAGTGCATTCAAGGGTACTGAAGCTTTCTTT
j_call: TRBJ2-2; clone_size: .; d_call: .; v_call: TRBV19; cdr3_aa: CASRGTATGELFF; cdr3_nt: TGTGCCAGTAGGGGGACCGCCACCGGGGAGCTGTTTTTT
j_call: TRBJ2-1; clone_size: .; d_call: TRBD1; v_call: TRBV7-2; cdr3_aa: CASSLGDRADNEQFF; cdr3_nt: TGTGCCAGCAGCTTAGGAGACAGGGCCGACAATGAGCAGTTCTTC
j_call: TRBJ2-6; clone_size: .; d_call: TRBD1; v_call: TRBV30; cdr3_aa: CAWRTGGSYSGANVLTF; cdr3_nt: TGTGCCTGGAGGACAGGGGGCAGCTACTCTGGGGCCAACGTCCTGACTTTC
j_call: TRBJ1-1; clone_size: .; d_call: TRBD1; v_call: TRBV19; cdr3_aa: CASDRAEHAEAFF; cdr3_nt: TGTGCCAGCGACAGGGCCGAACACGCTGAAGCTTTCTTT
j_call: TRBJ1-2; clone_size: .; d_call: TRBD1; v_call: TRBV4-1; cdr3_aa: CASSHPQGVGYTF; cdr3_nt: TGCGCCAGCAGCCATCCACAGGGGGTTGGCTACACCTTC
j_call: TRBJ2-7; clone_size: .; d_call: TRBD1; v_call: TRBV29-1; cdr3_aa: CSVGTGPSYEQYF; cdr3_nt: TGCAGCGTCGGGACAGGACCTTCCTACGAGCAGTACTTC
j_call: TRBJ2-5; clone_size: .; d_call: TRBD1; v_call: TRBV27; cdr3_aa: CASSPLDRGETQYF; cdr3_nt: TGTGCCAGCAGTCCCCTGGACAGGGGGGAGACCCAGTACTTC
j_call: TRBJ2-7; clone_size: .; d_call: TRBD1; v_call: TRBV7-8; cdr3_aa: CASSLAVGTGRYEQYF; cdr3_nt: TGTGCCAGCAGCTTAGCGGTGGGGACAGGCCGCTACGAGCAGTACTTC
j_call: TRBJ1-5; clone_size: .; d_call: .; v_call: TRBV30; cdr3_aa: CAWSVQLFGGNQPQHF; cdr3_nt: TGTGCCTGGAGTGTACAACTGTTCGGGGGGAATCAGCCCCAGCATTTT
j_call: TRBJ1-3; clone_size: .; d_call: .; v_call: TRBV7-9; cdr3_aa: CASSPDLLFGNTIYF; cdr3_nt: TGTGCCAGCAGCCCAGATCTCCTGTTTGGAAACACCATATATTTT
j_call: TRBJ1-2; clone_size: .; d_call: .; v_call: TRBV6-1; cdr3_aa: CASSEADNYGYTF; cdr3_nt: TGTGCCAGCAGTGAGGCCGATAACTATGGCTACACCTTC
j_call: TRBJ1-4; clone_size: .; d_call: .; v_call: TRBV7-3; cdr3_aa: CASSLGGGTNEKLFF; cdr3_nt: TGTGCCAGCAGCTTAGGGGGGGGCACTAATGAAAAACTGTTTTTT
j_call: TRBJ2-7; clone_size: .; d_call: TRBD1; v_call: TRBV18; cdr3_aa: CASSPRQGTYEQYF; cdr3_nt: TGTGCCAGCTCACCACGACAGGGAACCTACGAGCAGTACTTC
j_call: TRBJ1-2; clone_size: .; d_call: .; v_call: TRBV7-9; cdr3_aa: CASSDRHPGYTF; cdr3_nt: TGTGCCAGCAGCGACCGCCACCCAGGCTACACCTTC
j_call: TRBJ2-5; clone_size: .; d_call: .; v_call: TRBV5-1; cdr3_aa: CASSNEGLGPWAQYF; cdr3_nt: TGCGCCAGCAGCAACGAGGGGTTAGGGCCGTGGGCCCAGTACTTC
j_call: TRBJ2-7; clone_size: .; d_call: TRBD2; v_call: TRBV7-9; cdr3_aa: CASSLGGGALYEQYF; cdr3_nt: TGTGCCAGCAGCTTAGGCGGGGGGGCTCTTTACGAGCAGTACTTC
j_call: TRBJ1-5; clone_size: .; d_call: TRBD1; v_call: TRBV7-8; cdr3_aa: CASSLAVAGGQPQHF; cdr3_nt: TGTGCCAGCAGCTTAGCGGTCGCAGGGGGCCAGCCCCAGCATTTT
j_call: TRBJ2-7; clone_size: .; d_call: .; v_call: TRBV6-1; cdr3_aa: CASSEALGTSDEQYF; cdr3_nt: TGTGCCAGCAGTGAAGCGCTAGGAACTTCGGACGAGCAGTACTTC
j_call: TRBJ1-1; clone_size: .; d_call: .; v_call: TRBV5-1; cdr3_aa: CASGAGSMNTEAFF; cdr3_nt: TGCGCCAGCGGGGCTGGCAGCATGAACACTGAAGCTTTCTTT
j_call: TRBJ2-3; clone_size: once; d_call: .; v_call: TRBV18; cdr3_aa: CASSRSSGRTDTQYF; cdr3_nt: TGTGCCAGCTCACGGAGCAGCGGGCGCACAGATACGCAGTATTTT
j_call: TRBJ2-5; clone_size: .; d_call: TRBD2; v_call: TRBV10-3; cdr3_aa: CAISPGLAGGHYF; cdr3_nt: TGTGCCATCAGCCCGGGACTAGCGGGGGGACATTACTTC
j_call: TRBJ1-1; clone_size: .; d_call: .; v_call: TRBV29-1; cdr3_aa: CSVERHLFEGEAFF; cdr3_nt: TGCAGCGTTGAGCGACACCTCTTTGAGGGTGAAGCTTTCTTT
j_call: TRBJ2-2; clone_size: .; d_call: .; v_call: TRBV5-6; cdr3_aa: CASSLSHRGNTGELFF; cdr3_nt: TGTGCCAGCAGCTTGAGCCACCGTGGGAACACCGGGGAGCTGTTTTTT
j_call: TRBJ1-2; clone_size: few; d_call: .; v_call: TRBV20-1; cdr3_aa: CSARANYGYTF; cdr3_nt: TGCAGTGCTAGAGCCAACTATGGCTACACCTTC
j_call: TRBJ2-2; clone_size: .; d_call: .; v_call: TRBV5-6; cdr3_aa: CASGTGLTATGELFF; cdr3_nt: TGTGCCAGCGGAACAGGGCTGACTGCCACCGGGGAGCTGTTTTTT
j_call: TRBJ1-1; clone_size: .; d_call: TRBD1; v_call: TRBV5-6; cdr3_aa: CASSSGQGPSGWYTEAFF; cdr3_nt: TGTGCCAGCAGCTCGGGACAGGGGCCAAGTGGATGGTACACTGAAGCTTTCTTT
j_call: TRBJ1-4; clone_size: .; d_call: .; v_call: TRBV4-1; cdr3_aa: CASSQDYGPTNEKLFF; cdr3_nt: TGCGCCAGCAGCCAAGATTACGGCCCAACTAATGAAAAACTGTTTTTT